This T cell receptor (beta chain) was retrieved from a study of cytomegalovirus exposure and HLA in healthy donors. A multiplex PCR was run with 60 Vbeta primers and 13 Jbeta primers. Clones were sequenced by immunoSEQ multiplex PCR, and TCRdb holds only the in-frame ones, with some missing. Among some 140,000 clones, roughly three quarters were seen once, and the ten largest hold roughly 3%. As regards this clone: Its cognate antigen is unknown.

General observations from the study: Researchers reported in a later analysis that common viral pathogens appeared linked to several top clusters. The study assumed roughly uniform donor sequencing depth for presence/absence analyses.

The length of the CDR3 is 16 residues. The V gene end was trimmed by 6 bases and the J gene end by 5 bases; junction bases not matched to a gene: 12. CDR1 is MDHEN and CDR2 is SYDVKM in the germline V gene. The receptor was isolated from a man aged 25 to 40 in good health and CMV-seronegative. This chain links TRBV28 with TRBJ2-5; TRBD1 aligns across 10 bases. What was sequenced was PBMCs. The CDR3, as DNA: TGTGCCAGCAGAGAAACCGGGACAGGGGTATCGGAGACCCAGTACTTC. It encodes CASRETGTGVSETQYF. Combining the CDR3 with reference TRBV28 and TRBJ2-5 gives the whole variable domain DVKVTQSSRYLVKRTGEKVFLECVQDMDHENMFWYRQDPGLGLRLIYFSYDVKMKEKGDIPEGYSVSREKKERFSLILESASTNQTSMYLCASRETGTGVSETQYFGPGTRLLVL.